These T cell receptor beta chains were read from a single sample in a study of shared clonotypes between healthy human individuals. Profiled with immunoSEQ multiplex PCR; TCRdb holds only in-frame clones, not every one. The sample shows around 700,000 clones, around 72% of them seen only once. Sequenced sample: memory CD4+ T cells sorted from blood. The receptors were sampled from a woman in her 30s in good health. Both conserved end residues are part of each CDR3. The D gene is left open where the match is weak. Expanded clones get a size class; other rows say once, few or many, or leave the size out.

J | size | V | D | DNA | CDR3
TRBJ2-3 | NA | TRBV20-1 | NA | TGCAGTGCCAGCACAGATACGCAGTATTTT | CSASTDTQYF
TRBJ2-5 | NA | TRBV6-5 | NA | TGTGCCAGCAGTTACTCAGGGTCAGGAGGCGAGACCCAGTACTTC | CASSYSGSGGETQYF
TRBJ2-7 | NA | TRBV9 | TRBD1 | TGTGCCAGCAGCCCTTCGACAGGGGCCTCCTACGAGCAGTACTTC | CASSPSTGASYEQYF
TRBJ2-2 | NA | TRBV6-1 | NA | TGTGCCAGCAACCGGGACTTACTGACCGGGGAGCTGTTTTTT | CASNRDLLTGELFF
TRBJ1-1 | NA | TRBV7-9 | TRBD1 | TGTGCCAGCAGCTTCTGGCAGGGGGCTATGAACACTGAAGCTTTCTTT | CASSFWQGAMNTEAFF
TRBJ2-2 | NA | TRBV28 | TRBD2 | TGTGCCAGCAGTTTAAGACTAGCGGGAGGGCCGTACACCGGGGAGCTGTTTTTT | CASSLRLAGGPYTGELFF
TRBJ2-3 | NA | TRBV11-2 | NA | TGTGCCAGCAGCTTATATCCAGATACGCAGTATTTT | CASSLYPDTQYF
TRBJ2-1 | NA | TRBV12-5 | NA | TGTGCTAGTGGTTTGGCCCTGGCCGACTCCTACAATGAGCAGTTCTTC | CASGLALADSYNEQFF
TRBJ2-6 | NA | TRBV21-1 | NA | TGTGCCAGCACCACGAACTCTGGGGCCAACGTCCTGACTTTC | CASTTNSGANVLTF
TRBJ2-5 | NA | TRBV5-6 | NA | TGTGCCAGCAGCTTGCTTTCGACCCGGGGTGAGATCCAGTACTTC | CASSLLSTRGEIQYF
TRBJ2-2 | once | TRBV4-1 | NA | TGCGCCAGCAGCCCCGGACATCAAGCGAACACCGGGGAGCTGTTTTTT | CASSPGHQANTGELFF
TRBJ2-5 | NA | TRBV18 | TRBD2 | TGTGCCAGCTCACCACTAGGGACTAGCGGCCTCCTTGAGACCCAGTACTTC | CASSPLGTSGLLETQYF
TRBJ1-3 | NA | TRBV7-8 | TRBD1 | TGTGCCAGCAGCCCTAGGCCAGGGGGCGCAGCTGGAAACACCATATATTTT | CASSPRPGGAAGNTIYF
TRBJ2-3 | NA | TRBV4-2 | TRBD2 | TGTGCCAGCAGCCCGGGACTAGCGGACACAGATACGCAGTATTTT | CASSPGLADTDTQYF
TRBJ1-5 | many | TRBV28 | TRBD1 | TGTGCCAGCACCACCGGGACAGGGGGCTTTCAGCCCCAGCATTTT | CASTTGTGGFQPQHF
TRBJ2-1 | few | TRBV5-1 | NA | TGCGCCAGCAGCGTATCCAGCTCCTACAATGAGCAGTTCTTC | CASSVSSSYNEQFF
TRBJ1-3 | NA | TRBV27 | TRBD1 | TGTGCCAGCAGGGGGACAGGGCTACACACCATATATTTT | CASRGTGLHTIYF
TRBJ2-7 | NA | TRBV2 | NA | TGTGCCAGCAGTGAATTCAGACCCTACGAGCAGTACTTC | CASSEFRPYEQYF
TRBJ2-2 | NA | TRBV7-8 | TRBD1 | TGTGCCAGCAGCTACGACAGGGGGCTGAACACCGGGGAGCTGTTTTTT | CASSYDRGLNTGELFF
TRBJ2-2 | NA | TRBV27 | NA | TGTGCCAGCAGTTTAAACGGGGTCACCGGGGAGCTGTTTTTT | CASSLNGVTGELFF
TRBJ2-1 | once | TRBV29-1 | NA | TGCAGCGTGGAAACCGGTGGTCTCGAGGGCATATACAATGAGCAGTTCTTC | CSVETGGLEGIYNEQFF
TRBJ1-2 | NA | TRBV28 | TRBD1 | TGTGCCAGCAGCGAAGGGACAGTCTATGGCTACACCTTC | CASSEGTVYGYTF
TRBJ1-1 | NA | TRBV6-1 | NA | TGTGCCAGCATAGACATGCGGGCTTTCTTT | CASIDMRAFF
TRBJ2-1 | NA | TRBV5-1 | TRBD2 | TGCGCCAGCAGCTTGGAGTTTAGCGGGAGCCGGAATGAGCAGTTCTTC | CASSLEFSGSRNEQFF
TRBJ2-7 | NA | TRBV11-2 | NA | TGTGCCAGCAGCTTAGATCACAGGAGTAGCGTCTACGAGCAGTACTTC | CASSLDHRSSVYEQYF
TRBJ1-1 | NA | TRBV19 | NA | TGTGCCAGTCGATTCGTGGGCGGCCGTGAAGCTTTCTTT | CASRFVGGREAFF
TRBJ2-7 | NA | TRBV27 | NA | TGTGCCAGCAGTTCTGCGGGCTACGAGCAGTACTTC | CASSSAGYEQYF
TRBJ2-3 | few | TRBV19 | NA | TGTGCCAGTAGTATGGGTCGCGCGGGCACAGATACGCAGTATTTT | CASSMGRAGTDTQYF